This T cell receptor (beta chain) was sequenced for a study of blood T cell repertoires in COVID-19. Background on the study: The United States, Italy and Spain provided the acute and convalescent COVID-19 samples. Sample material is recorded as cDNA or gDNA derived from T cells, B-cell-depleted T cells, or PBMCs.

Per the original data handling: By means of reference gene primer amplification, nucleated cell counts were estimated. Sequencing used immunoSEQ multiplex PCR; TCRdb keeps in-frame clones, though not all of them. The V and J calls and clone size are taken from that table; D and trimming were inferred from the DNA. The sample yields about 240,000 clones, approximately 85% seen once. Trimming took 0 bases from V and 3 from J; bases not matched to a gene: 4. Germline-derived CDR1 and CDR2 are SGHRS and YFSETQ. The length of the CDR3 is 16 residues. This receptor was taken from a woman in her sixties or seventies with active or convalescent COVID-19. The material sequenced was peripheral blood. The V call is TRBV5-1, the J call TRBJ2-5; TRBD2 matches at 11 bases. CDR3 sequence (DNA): TGCGCCAGCAGCTTGGCTAGCGGGGGGCCTGAAGAGACCCAGTACTTC. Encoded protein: CASSLASGGPEETQYF. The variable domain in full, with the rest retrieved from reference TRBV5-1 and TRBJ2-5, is KAGVTQTPRYLIKTRGQQVTLSCSPISGHRSVSWYQQTPGQGLQFLFEYFSETQRNKGNFPGRFSGRQFSNSRSEMNVSTLELGDSALYLCASSLASGGPEETQYFGPGTRLLVL.